A single sample is the source of the 16 T cell receptor beta chains below, sequenced in a study of CD8 T cells in Susac syndrome. With random hexamers, reverse transcription was performed on about 0.5 to 1 ug of RNA. A single record per CDR3 protein comes from TCRdb applying MiXCR to the immunoSEQ multiplex PCR reads. The sample has approximately 80,000 distinct CDR3 sequences, roughly 94% seen once. Specimen: CD8+ T cells from PBMCs. The receptor source for this set is a human donor with Susac syndrome.

The gene calls are TRBV6-6 and TRBJ2-2, with TRBD2 as a possible D gene (6 bases). The CDR3 loop spans 15 amino acids. Looked up from germline, CDR1 is MNHNY and CDR2 is SVGAGI (reference sequence). V lost 0 bases to trimming and J lost 4 bases, with 9 bases between them. CDR3 region: CASSYSTGVTGELFF. The CDR3 DNA reads as TGTGCCAGCAGTTACTCGACGGGGGTCACCGGGGAGCTGTTTTTT.

The chain carries TRBV5-1 and TRBJ2-3; 8 bases are a match to TRBD1. The CDR3 sequence is 14 residues long. Germline V gene sequence: CDR1 SGHRS, CDR2 YFSETQ. Trimming took 5 bases from V and 9 from J; bases not matched to a gene: 11. Here the CDR3 DNA reads TGCGCCAGCAGGGCTACAGGGGGATGGAGAACGCAGTATTTT. Protein product: CASRATGGWRTQYF. Full variable domain (outside the CDR3, taken from reference TRBV5-1 and TRBJ2-3): KAGVTQTPRYLIKTRGQQVTLSCSPISGHRSVSWYQQTPGQGLQFLFEYFSETQRNKGNFPGRFSGRQFSNSRSEMNVSTLELGDSALYLCASRATGGWRTQYFGPGTRLTVL.

The chain links TRBV2 to TRBJ2-1; 9 bases agree with TRBD1. Germline CDR1 is SNHLY and CDR2 is FYNNEI. The CDR3 has 13 amino acids. Trimming removed 8 bases from V and 7 bases from J; junction bases left unmatched: 6. The CDR3 spells CASPGGQGNEQFF. The CDR3, as DNA: TGTGCCAGCCCAGGGGGACAGGGTAATGAGCAGTTCTTC.

CDR3 region: CASSLGARLLEQYF. The CDR3 DNA reads as TGTGCCAGCAGTTTAGGGGCCAGACTCCTCGAGCAGTACTTC. The rearrangement joins TRBV27 to TRBJ2-7, with D possibly matching TRBD1 (5 bases). V gave up 2 bases and J gave up 6 bases, with 14 bases separating them. This CDR3 comprises 14 residues. Germline loops: CDR1 MNHEY, CDR2 SMNVEV (reference sequence).

V is TRBV24-1 and J is TRBJ2-1, with D perhaps TRBD1 (6 bases). The V gene's germline CDR1 is KGHDR and CDR2 SFDVKD. The CDR3 sequence is 15 residues long. Deletions cut 0 bases from V and 8 bases from J, with 13 bases between. CDR3: CATSDLQGEGDEQFF. The CDR3 nucleotides are TGTGCCACCAGTGATTTGCAGGGCGAGGGGGATGAGCAGTTCTTC.

The chain links TRBV24-1 to TRBJ2-5, with a possible D match to TRBD2 (5 bases). V lost 7 bases and J 5 bases, leaving 10 bases between the germline ends. CDR3 length: 12 residues. Germline CDR1 and CDR2: KGHDR and SFDVKD. The CDR3 spells CATSRESETQYF. CDR3 DNA sequence: TGTGCCACCAGCCGGGAATCGGAGACCCAGTACTTC.

This chain connects TRBV20-1 to TRBJ1-5; 10 positions agree with TRBD1. CDR3 size: 17 residues. Per the germline V gene, CDR1 is DFQATT and CDR2 is SNEGSKA (reference sequence). Unmatched junction bases numbered 11, after V lost 6 bases and J lost 0 bases. DNA for the CDR3: TGCAGTGCGGTCCCGGGACAGGGGCCTCATAGCAATCAGCCCCAGCATTTT. Translation gives CSAVPGQGPHSNQPQHF.

The chain combines TRBV4-2 with TRBJ2-3; a weak D match, TRBD1 (6 bases). Deletions cut 4 bases from V and 3 bases from J, with 17 bases between. This CDR3 has 16 amino acids. The V gene's germline CDR1 is LGHNA and CDR2 YNFKEQ. In nucleotides, the CDR3 is TGTGCCAGCAGCCCCATTGGGGGCGAGGGAACAGATACGCAGTATTTT. Translating gives CASSPIGGEGTDTQYF.

The chain joins TRBV9 to TRBJ2-7, with D possibly being TRBD1 or TRBD2 (5 bases each). V was trimmed by 0 bases and J by 2 bases, leaving 9 bases between them. The germline V gene has CDR1 SGDLS and CDR2 YYNGEE. The CDR3 contains 14 residues. The CDR3 bases are TGTGCCAGCAGCGTAGGTTGGGGACCCTACGAGCAGTACTTC. Translated, it gives CASSVGWGPYEQYF.

V usage is TRBV3-1 and J usage is TRBJ1-6; unclear D gene. The V and J ends lost 5 bases and 2 bases respectively, with 13 bases between them. CDR1 is LGHDT and CDR2 is YNNKEL in the germline V gene (reference sequence). The CDR3 sequence is 16 residues long. The CDR3: CASSEIGSTYNSPLHF. The DNA for the CDR3 is TGTGCCAGCAGCGAGATAGGGTCCACCTATAATTCACCCCTCCACTTT.

This chain links TRBV7-9 with TRBJ1-2, with 7 positions matching TRBD1. With V trimmed by 5 bases and J by 3 bases, 9 bases remained unmatched. In germline, CDR1 is SEHNR, CDR2 FQNEAQ (reference sequence). The CDR3 is made up of 15 amino acids. CDR3 residues: CASSPQTGWDYGYTF. The CDR3 coding sequence is TGTGCCAGCAGCCCTCAGACAGGGTGGGACTATGGCTACACCTTC.

CDR3 nucleotide sequence: TGTGCCAGCAGCTTCCGCGGACAGGGCAACTCACCCCTCCACTTT. Translating it yields CASSFRGQGNSPLHF. The chain carries TRBV7-2 and TRBJ1-6; 8 nucleotides match TRBD1. With 3 bases clipped from V and 10 bases from J, the junction kept 8 bases outside the gene matches. Germline lookup yields CDR1 SGHTA and CDR2 FQGNSA. The CDR3 runs to 15 residues.

V gene TRBV4-1 combines with J gene TRBJ2-4; the match to TRBD2 covers 11 bases. The trim removed 5 bases at V and 6 bases at J, leaving 12 bases unmatched. The CDR3 loop spans 17 amino acids. CDR1 and CDR2 (germline): MGHRA, YSYEKL. The CDR3 loop reads CASSLGLIAGGINIQYF. The DNA of the CDR3 is TGCGCCAGCAGCTTAGGACTGATAGCGGGGGGGATAAACATTCAGTACTTC.

The chain is built from TRBV16 and TRBJ1-2, with D perhaps TRBD1 (5 bases). Trimming stripped 4 bases from V and 6 bases from J, with 12 bases between. This CDR3 has 13 amino acids. Per germline, CDR1 KGHSY and CDR2 FQNENV. DNA of the CDR3: TGTGCCAGCAGCCTCTCGGCAGGGAATGGCTACACCTTC. This encodes CASSLSAGNGYTF.

The V call is TRBV5-6, the J call TRBJ2-5, with 8 positions matching TRBD2. J gave up 5 bases and V 3 bases, and 6 bases lay outside the gene matches. Germline CDR1 reads SGHDT; CDR2 reads YYEEEE. The CDR3 length is 14 residues. Here the CDR3 DNA reads TGTGCCAGCAGCTATCGGGGGGGGCGGGAGACCCAGTACTTC. It is translated as CASSYRGGRETQYF. The full variable domain, with the rest looked up from reference TRBV5-6 and TRBJ2-5, is DAGVTQSPTHLIKTRGQQVTLRCSPKSGHDTVSWYQQALGQGPQFIFQYYEEEERQRGNFPDRFSGHQFPNYSSELNVNALLLGDSALYLCASSYRGGRETQYFGPGTRLLVL.

This chain links TRBV7-9 with TRBJ2-3; TRBD2 aligns across 9 bases. The germline V gene has CDR1 SEHNR and CDR2 FQNEAQ (reference sequence). V dropped 4 bases and J dropped 5; count of bases not matched to a gene: 7. The CDR3 runs 15 residues. The chain's CDR3 is CASSSVGLAEDTQYF. The CDR3 DNA follows: TGTGCCAGCAGCTCAGTGGGACTAGCAGAAGATACGCAGTATTTT. Full variable domain (remainder filled in from reference TRBV7-9 and TRBJ2-3): DTGVSQNPRHKITKRGQNVTFRCDPISEHNRLYWYRQTLGQGPEFLTYFQNEAQLEKSRLLSDRFSAERPKGSFSTLEIQRTEQGDSAMYLCASSSVGLAEDTQYFGPGTRLTVL.